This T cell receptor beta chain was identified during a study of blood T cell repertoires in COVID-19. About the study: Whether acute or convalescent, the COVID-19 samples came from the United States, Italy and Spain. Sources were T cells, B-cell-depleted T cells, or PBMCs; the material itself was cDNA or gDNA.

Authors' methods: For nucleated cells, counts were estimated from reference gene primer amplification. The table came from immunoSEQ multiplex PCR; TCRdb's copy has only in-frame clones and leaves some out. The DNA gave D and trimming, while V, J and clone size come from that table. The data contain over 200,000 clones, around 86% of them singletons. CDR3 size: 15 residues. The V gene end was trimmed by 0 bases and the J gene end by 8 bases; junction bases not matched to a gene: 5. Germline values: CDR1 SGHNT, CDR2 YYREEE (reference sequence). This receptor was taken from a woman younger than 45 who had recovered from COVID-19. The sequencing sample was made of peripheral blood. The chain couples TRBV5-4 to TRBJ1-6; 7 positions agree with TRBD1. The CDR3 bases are TGTGCCAGCAGCTTGGGTCAGGGGGAATATTCACCCCTCCACTTT. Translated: CASSLGQGEYSPLHF. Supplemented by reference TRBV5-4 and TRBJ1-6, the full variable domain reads ETGVTQSPTHLIKTRGQQVTLRCSSQSGHNTVSWYQQALGQGPQFIFQYYREEENGRGNFPPRFSGLQFPNYSSELNVNALELDDSALYLCASSLGQGEYSPLHFGNGTRLTVT.